Presented here are 30 T cell receptor beta chains from one specimen sequenced in a study of blood T cell repertoires in COVID-19. Sequencing used immunoSEQ multiplex PCR; TCRdb keeps in-frame clones, though not all of them. Found here are 30,000 to 45,000 clones, approximately 87% of them singletons; the top ten hold over 10%. Sequencing input: peripheral blood. Receptors originate from a man in his 70s with acute or convalescent COVID-19.

The chain combines TRBV6-5 with TRBJ2-7; 13 nucleotides align to TRBD2. The CDR3 is 13 residues long. The germline V gene has CDR1 MNHEY and CDR2 SVGAGI. With V trimmed by 6 bases and J by 6 bases, 2 bases remained unmatched. In nucleotides, the CDR3 is TGTGCCAGCAGGACTAGCGGGAGGAGCGAGCAGTACTTC. Translation: CASRTSGRSEQYF.

The chain employs TRBV4-2 and TRBJ1-1; weak D call: TRBD1 (5 bases). The CDR3 extends over 15 amino acids. The V gene's germline CDR1 is LGHNA and CDR2 YNFKEQ. V was cut by 3 bases and J by 1 base, with 12 bases left in between. CDR3 sequence: CASSQTGDSNTEAFF. The CDR3 DNA follows: TGTGCCAGCAGCCAGACGGGGGATTCGAACACTGAAGCTTTCTTT.

The chain uses TRBV4-2 and TRBJ2-5; possible D gene TRBD1, 6 bases. Trimming left V 2 bases short and J 0 bases short, with 10 bases between. Germline CDR1 reads LGHNA; CDR2 reads YNFKEQ. CDR3 length: 15 residues. The DNA of the CDR3 is TGTGCCAGCAGCCAACAAGACAGGAACCAAGAGACCCAGTACTTC. Encoded protein: CASSQQDRNQETQYF.

This rearrangement joins TRBV19 to TRBJ1-5; D may be TRBD1 (5 bases). Trimming left V 5 bases short and J 12 bases short, with 23 bases between. In germline, CDR1 is LNHDA, CDR2 SQIVND (reference sequence). The CDR3 has 15 amino acids. The CDR3 here is CASSPLLQGIAVQHF. In DNA, the CDR3 is TGTGCCAGTAGTCCCCTCCTTCAGGGTATCGCCGTCCAGCATTTT.

The chain has TRBV7-8 and TRBJ1-5; D not certain. The CDR3 sequence is 14 residues long. Looked up from germline, CDR1 is SGHVS and CDR2 is FQNEAQ. V lost 5 bases and J 2 bases, leaving 10 bases between the germline ends. CDR3 nucleotide sequence: TGTGCCAGCAGCCCGGGAAGCGGCAATCAGCCCCAGCATTTT. Protein product: CASSPGSGNQPQHF.

The genes are TRBV6-6 and TRBJ2-7, with D hard to call. The CDR3 is 11 residues long. Germline V gives CDR1 MNHNY, CDR2 SVGAGI (reference sequence). Trimming left V 2 bases short and J 5 bases short, with 4 bases between. CDR3 DNA: TGTGCCAGCAGTTACCGGGACGAGCAGTACTTC. The encoded protein is CASSYRDEQYF.

J is TRBJ1-5 and V is TRBV21-1. TRBV21-1 is marked as a pseudogene. The CDR3 contains 13 residues. CDR3 residues: CASSKGRDQPQHF. CDR3 coding DNA: TGTGCCAGCAGCAAAGGAAGAGATCAGCCCCAGCATTTT.

V and J are TRBV29-1 and TRBJ1-2; no definite D call. Germline CDR1 SQVTM, CDR2 ANQGSEA. The CDR3 covers 13 residues. With 5 bases removed from V and 4 bases from J, the gap between germline ends came to 14 bases. CDR3 nucleotides: TGCAGCGTTTCGGGTGCCTTGGGCTATGGCTACACCTTC. Amino acid sequence: CSVSGALGYGYTF.

This clone was observed a single time. This sequence joins TRBV6-6 and TRBJ1-2; 7 positions agree with TRBD1. The trim removed 2 bases at V and 7 bases at J, leaving 10 bases unmatched. The CDR3 totals 15 residues. Germline V gene lookup returns CDR1 MNHNY and CDR2 SVGAGI (reference sequence). CDR3 protein: CASSYPEGGVGGYTF. The CDR3 DNA reads TGTGCCAGCAGTTACCCCGAAGGGGGCGTAGGTGGCTACACCTTC.

J is TRBJ2-3 and V is TRBV18; no clear D gene. The CDR3 covers 15 residues. The germline V gene encodes CDR1 KGHSH and CDR2 LQKENI. V dropped 0 bases and J dropped 2 bases, with 9 bases sitting between them. The CDR3 protein is CASSPPGSFTDTQYF. DNA for the CDR3: TGTGCCAGCTCACCACCGGGCAGCTTCACAGATACGCAGTATTTT.

The V call is TRBV28, the J call TRBJ2-3, with D perhaps matching TRBD2 (5 bases). The CDR3 is 16 residues long. Looked up from germline, CDR1 is MDHEN and CDR2 is SYDVKM. V was shortened by 2 bases and J by 1 base, with 13 bases between the two germline ends. CDR3 residues: CASSLPRGSGTDTQYF. The DNA for the CDR3 is TGTGCCAGCAGTTTACCCCGGGGAAGCGGCACAGATACGCAGTATTTT.

The chain recombines TRBV5-4 with TRBJ2-7; 15 bases line up with TRBD2. Trimming at V came to 4 bases and at J to 3 bases, leaving 5 bases not matched to a gene. The CDR3 spans 16 residues. Germline lookup yields CDR1 SGHNT and CDR2 YYREEE (reference sequence). In DNA, the CDR3 is TGTGCCAGCAGCCCCGGGACTAGCGGGAGGAACTACGAGCAGTACTTC. Translated, it gives CASSPGTSGRNYEQYF.

This sequence joins TRBV5-4 and TRBJ2-7; a possible D gene is TRBD2 (6 bases). The V gene's germline CDR1 is SGHNT and CDR2 YYREEE (reference sequence). Trimming took off 3 bases at V and 0 bases at J, with 16 bases between the two ends. The CDR3 contains 16 residues. CDR3 loop: CASSSPLGGNSYEQYF. CDR3 bases: TGTGCCAGCAGCTCGCCGTTAGGAGGGAACTCCTACGAGCAGTACTTC.

This clone was found once. One end of the junction does not line up with germline, which may come from a read error. This chain uses TRBV2 with TRBJ1-5, with TRBD1 as a possible D gene (5 bases). The germline V gene encodes CDR1 SNHLY and CDR2 FYNNEI. The CDR3 contains 15 residues. This CDR3 reads CASSEAGGSNQPQHF. CDR3 bases: TGTGCCAGCAGCGAAGCGGGGGGTAGCAATCAGCCCCAGCATTTT.

This chain joins TRBV2 and TRBJ1-1, with D hard to call. Deletions cut 8 bases from V and 1 base from J, with 14 bases between. The CDR3 runs 14 residues. Germline values: CDR1 SNHLY, CDR2 FYNNEI. CDR3 residues: CASELERENTEAFF. For the CDR3, the DNA is TGTGCCAGCGAACTGGAACGGGAGAACACTGAAGCTTTCTTT. Using reference TRBV2 and TRBJ1-1 for the parts outside the CDR3, the full variable domain is EPEVTQTPSHQVTQMGQEVILRCVPISNHLYFYWYRQILGQKVEFLVSFYNNEISEKSEIFDDQFSVERPDGSNFTLKIRSTKLEDSAMYFCASELERENTEAFFGQGTRLTVV.

This sequence joins TRBV7-2 and TRBJ2-1, with D perhaps TRBD1 (6 bases). The V and J ends lost 6 bases and 5 bases respectively, with 20 bases between them. The CDR3 consists of 16 residues. Germline loops: CDR1 SGHTA, CDR2 FQGNSA. CDR3 coding DNA: TGTGCCAGCAGTCGATTTCGTGGCAGGGGCGACAATGAGCAGTTCTTC. Amino acid sequence: CASSRFRGRGDNEQFF.

The chain combines TRBV27 with TRBJ1-4; possibly TRBD1 for D (5 bases). V lost 2 bases and J 7 bases, leaving 11 bases between the germline ends. CDR1 and CDR2 (germline): MNHEY, SMNVEV (reference sequence). CDR3 length: 14 amino acids. CDR3 DNA: TGTGCCAGCAGTTTACAGGGTGCAGGTGAAAAACTGTTTTTT. It translates to CASSLQGAGEKLFF. The complete variable domain, with remaining parts taken from reference TRBV27 and TRBJ1-4, reads EAQVTQNPRYLITVTGKKLTVTCSQNMNHEYMSWYRQDPGLGLRQIYYSMNVEVTDKGDVPEGYKVSRKEKRNFPLILESPSPNQTSLYFCASSLQGAGEKLFFGSGTQLSVL.

V is TRBV5-1 and J is TRBJ2-5; 14 bases match TRBD2. The germline gives CDR1 SGHRS, CDR2 YFSETQ. There are 17 residues in the CDR3. V trimming: 0 bases; J trimming: 4 bases; junction bases outside the gene matches: 5. The CDR3 sequence is CASSLGGTSGSIETQYF. CDR3 DNA: TGCGCCAGCAGCTTGGGCGGGACTAGCGGGAGTATAGAGACCCAGTACTTC.

The chain joins TRBV3-1 (or the pseudogene TRBV3-2) to TRBJ2-1, with 12 bases that match TRBD2. V lost 4 bases to trimming and J lost 10 bases; unmatched junction nucleotides: 8. CDR1 is LGHDT and CDR2 is YNNKEL in the germline V gene (reference sequence). This CDR3 is built from 15 residues. The CDR3 coding sequence is TGTGCCAGCAGCCTAACCCTACTAGCGGGAGGCGAGCAGTTCTTC. Protein product: CASSLTLLAGGEQFF.

The gene calls are TRBV29-1 and TRBJ2-7, with TRBD2 matching 13 bases. V was clipped by 5 bases and J by 1 base; unmatched bases: 2. Germline loops: CDR1 SQVTM, CDR2 ANQGSEA. CDR3 length: 14 residues. DNA of the CDR3: TGCAGCGTTCCGGGACTAGCGGGGTCCTACGAGCAGTACTTC. This codes for CSVPGLAGSYEQYF.

The chain joins TRBV19 to TRBJ1-1; 8 bases fit TRBD1. The CDR3 length is 13 residues. Looked up from germline, CDR1 is LNHDA and CDR2 is SQIVND (reference sequence). V lost 8 bases to trimming and J lost 5 bases; unmatched junction nucleotides: 7. The CDR3 DNA reads as TGTGCCAGTGCCGGACAGGGTTGGACTGAAGCTTTCTTT. Its translation: CASAGQGWTEAFF.

The CDR3 region is CASSQGTVLAYEQYF. The CDR3 DNA sequence: TGTGCCAGCAGCCAAGGGACAGTTCTCGCCTACGAGCAGTACTTC. The genes are TRBV5-4 and TRBJ2-7; TRBD1 agrees at 7 bases. V lost 4 bases and J lost 2; bases outside the gene matches: 9. The CDR3 loop spans 15 amino acids. Germline V CDR1 and CDR2: SGHNT, YYREEE (reference sequence). Supplemented by reference TRBV5-4 and TRBJ2-7, the full variable domain reads ETGVTQSPTHLIKTRGQQVTLRCSSQSGHNTVSWYQQALGQGPQFIFQYYREEENGRGNFPPRFSGLQFPNYSSELNVNALELDDSALYLCASSQGTVLAYEQYFGPGTRLTVT.

The chain recombines TRBV28 with TRBJ2-1; D is perhaps TRBD2 (7 bases). CDR1 MDHEN and CDR2 SYDVKM come from the germline V gene. The CDR3 extends over 17 amino acids. Trimming stripped 7 bases from V and 7 bases from J, with 26 bases between. The CDR3 is CASTLPLGGLGGNEQFF. In DNA, the CDR3 is TGTGCCAGCACCCTTCCCCTGGGGGGGCTTGGGGGAAATGAGCAGTTCTTC.

The CDR3 DNA reads TGTGCCAGCAGCACACGGACTAGCGGGTCACTCGCCTACGAGCAGTACTTC. Translating it yields CASSTRTSGSLAYEQYF. The chain links TRBV13 to TRBJ2-7; TRBD2 agrees at 11 bases. With 5 bases clipped from V and 2 bases from J, the junction kept 11 bases outside the gene matches. CDR3 length: 17 amino acids. Germline V gene data show CDR1 as PRHDT and CDR2 as FYEKMQ (reference sequence). Based on the CDR3 plus reference TRBV13 and TRBJ2-7, the full variable domain is AAGVIQSPRHLIKEKRETATLKCYPIPRHDTVYWYQQGPGQDPQFLISFYEKMQSDKGSIPDRFSAQQFSDYHSELNMSSLELGDSALYFCASSTRTSGSLAYEQYFGPGTRLTVT.

CDR3 region: CAREVEGTPHYSPLHF. CDR3 DNA sequence: TGTGCCAGGGAAGTGGAGGGGACGCCGCATTATTCACCCCTCCACTTT. The V and J genes are TRBV7-6 and TRBJ1-6, with a possible D match to TRBD1 (5 bases). With 9 bases removed from V and 8 bases from J, the gap between germline ends came to 23 bases. CDR1 and CDR2 (germline): SGHVS, FNYEAQ. The CDR3 loop spans 16 amino acids.

This chain uses TRBV5-6 with TRBJ1-5, with 11 nucleotides matching TRBD1. The V gene's germline CDR1 is SGHDT and CDR2 YYEEEE. The J segment lost 1 base and the V segment lost 4 bases, leaving 7 bases of the junction unmatched. The CDR3 is 17 residues long. The DNA of the CDR3 is TGTGCCAGCAGCCTCTGGACAGGGGGCCTGAGCAATCAGCCCCAGCATTTT. This translates into CASSLWTGGLSNQPQHF.

V usage is TRBV27 and J usage is TRBJ2-3, with a tentative D call TRBD2 (6 bases). This CDR3 has 15 amino acids. Trimming stripped 4 bases from V and 4 bases from J, with 15 bases between. Germline V gene sequence: CDR1 MNHEY, CDR2 SMNVEV (reference sequence). This CDR3 reads CASSSFSGLADTQYF. CDR3 nucleotides: TGTGCCAGCAGTTCCTTTAGCGGACTGGCAGATACGCAGTATTTT.

The gene calls are TRBV10-3 and TRBJ2-3, with 7 bases that match TRBD1. V shed 6 bases and J 4 bases; nucleotides not matched to a gene: 7. Germline lookup yields CDR1 ENHRY and CDR2 SYGVKD. The CDR3 loop spans 14 amino acids. CDR3 sequence: CAISTGAGADTQYF. CDR3 nucleotide sequence: TGTGCCATCAGCACAGGGGCCGGGGCAGATACGCAGTATTTT.

This chain uses TRBV7-2 with TRBJ2-7; D is possibly TRBD1 (5 bases). From germline, CDR1 is SGHTA and CDR2 FQGNSA. CDR3 size: 15 residues. The ends were cut back, 7 bases at V and 2 bases at J, with 18 bases in the middle. Here the CDR3 DNA reads TGTGCCAGCACCCTAAATCAGGGCAGTACCTACGAGCAGTACTTC. Its protein product is CASTLNQGSTYEQYF.

The J gene is TRBJ2-3, the V gene TRBV4-1; 8 bases match TRBD2. Germline V CDR1 and CDR2: MGHRA, YSYEKL. With V trimmed by 2 bases and J by 2 bases, 6 bases remained unmatched. The length of the CDR3 is 16 residues. CDR3 protein: CASSQRSGASTDTQYF. Written as DNA, the CDR3 is TGCGCCAGCAGCCAACGTAGCGGGGCTTCCACAGATACGCAGTATTTT.